These 10 T cell receptor beta chains were sequenced from one sample in a study of CD8 T cells in Susac syndrome. Reverse transcription of roughly 0.45 to 1 ug RNA was performed with random hexamers. TCRdb re-called the immunoSEQ multiplex PCR reads with MiXCR, one entry per CDR3 protein. The table records about 200,000 distinct CDR3 sequences, about 95% of them present only once. Sequencing was done on a sample of CD4+ T cells from PBMCs. The origin of the receptors is a human donor with multiple sclerosis.

The DNA for the CDR3 is TGCGCCAGCAGCTTGTGGCAGTTGAACACTGAAGCTTTCTTT. Amino acid sequence: CASSLWQLNTEAFF. This sequence joins TRBV5-1 and TRBJ1-1; D call uncertain. V lost 1 base and J lost 0, with 7 bases in between. This CDR3 has 14 amino acids. In germline, CDR1 is SGHRS, CDR2 YFSETQ.

The chain couples TRBV27 to TRBJ1-6; 8 nucleotides match TRBD1. Germline trimming cut 5 bases from V and 7 bases from J; bases unmatched to any gene: 7. This CDR3 spans 15 amino acids. Germline assignment: CDR1 MNHEY and CDR2 SMNVEV (reference sequence). CDR3: CASSTRQGQNSPLHF. CDR3 DNA: TGTGCCAGCAGTACCAGACAGGGGCAAAATTCACCCCTCCACTTT.

The CDR3 DNA reads TGCGCCAGCAGCCAAGAGGCTGCGGTGGGTGTAGCGGGGCAGTACTTC. As protein: CASSQEAAVGVAGQYF. The rearrangement joins TRBV4-1 to TRBJ2-7; TRBD2 aligns across 7 bases. The CDR3 covers 16 residues. Germline CDR1 and CDR2: MGHRA and YSYEKL. With V trimmed by 0 bases and J by 9 bases, 14 bases remained unmatched.

V is TRBV29-1 and J is TRBJ2-4, with TRBD2 as a possible D gene (5 bases). Germline CDR1 and CDR2: SQVTM and ANQGSEA. The CDR3 consists of 14 residues. Between the trimmed V and J ends, which lost 0 bases and 2 bases, there was a span of 8 bases. This CDR3 reads CSVEEPGTKNIQYF. CDR3 bases: TGCAGCGTTGAAGAACCCGGGACCAAAAACATTCAGTACTTC.

The chain combines TRBV20-1 with TRBJ2-7, with 9 bases fitting TRBD2. The trim removed 6 bases at V and 0 bases at J, leaving 6 bases unmatched. Germline lookup yields CDR1 DFQATT and CDR2 SNEGSKA (reference sequence). The length of the CDR3 is 14 residues. CDR3 loop: CSARISGSSYEQYF. The DNA of the CDR3 is TGCAGTGCCAGGATTAGCGGGAGCTCCTACGAGCAGTACTTC.

This clonotype has a handful of counts. This chain connects TRBV3-1 to TRBJ2-7; D remains unclear. Looked up from germline, CDR1 is LGHDT and CDR2 is YNNKEL (reference sequence). Trimming took 0 bases from V and 2 from J, leaving 8 bases between them. The CDR3 has 14 amino acids. CDR3 coding DNA: TGTGCCAGCAGCCAAGAAGGCAGAACCTACGAGCAGTACTTC. It yields the protein CASSQEGRTYEQYF.

This sequence joins TRBV9 and TRBJ2-1; maybe TRBD2 (6 bases). CDR3 length equals 13 residues. Trimming shortened V by 3 bases and J by 9 bases, and 13 bases separated the two germline ends. Germline CDR1 and CDR2: SGDLS and YYNGEE. Here the CDR3 reads CASSEIMGGEQFF. In DNA, the CDR3 is TGTGCCAGCAGCGAGATAATGGGGGGTGAGCAGTTCTTC.

The rearrangement links TRBV9 to TRBJ2-5, with TRBD2 identical over 8 bases. Germline V gives CDR1 SGDLS, CDR2 YYNGEE. The CDR3 has 15 residues. Losses at the gene ends were 4 bases for V and 5 bases for J; bases not matched to a gene: 10. The CDR3 reads CASSFAGGARETQYF. In DNA, the CDR3 is TGTGCCAGCAGCTTTGCCGGGGGGGCTCGGGAGACCCAGTACTTC.

In its sample, this clonotype was seen once. The rearrangement uses TRBV18 and TRBJ2-3; D gene uncertain. V was pared by 3 bases and J by 5 bases, with 15 bases between. There are 15 residues in the CDR3. Looked up from germline, CDR1 is KGHSH and CDR2 is LQKENI. The CDR3 is CASSPIGWEEDTQYF. The CDR3 DNA follows: TGTGCCAGCTCACCGATTGGCTGGGAAGAAGATACGCAGTATTTT.

The chain uses TRBV30 and TRBJ2-7, with D perhaps assigned TRBD1 or TRBD2 (5 bases each). Germline loops: CDR1 GTSNPN, CDR2 SVGIG (reference sequence). The CDR3 has 14 amino acids. V lost 3 bases and J 0 bases, leaving 12 bases between the germline ends. As DNA, the CDR3 is TGTGCCTGGAGGATCCGGGGCGGCTCCTACGAGCAGTACTTC. It encodes CAWRIRGGSYEQYF.